The clone carrying this T cell receptor (beta chain) was counted once. As yet, its antigen is unknown. The data originate from a study of T cell responses to AZD1222 COVID-19 vaccine. The length of the CDR3 is 14 residues. The V gene's germline CDR1 is SGHRS and CDR2 YFSETQ. V was shortened by 2 bases and J by 10 bases, with 13 bases between the two germline ends. The study, taken as a whole, reports: Baseline seropositivity occurred in only a handful of AZD1222 recipients.

Assay: immunoSEQ multiplex PCR; the TCRdb copy retains only in-frame clones and omits some. Among roughly 140,000 clones, 85% to 95% were seen once, and the ten largest hold under 2%. The sequences come from peripheral blood, collected on day 0 of AZD1222 vaccination. The receptor was isolated from an adult in good health. V and J are TRBV5-1 and TRBJ1-6; D possibly corresponds to TRBD1 (6 bases). In DNA, the CDR3 is TGCGCCAGCAGCTTTGGGGGGCGGAACTCACCCCTCCACTTT. Translation: CASSFGGRNSPLHF.